Listed below are T cell receptor beta chains from one sample, sequenced in a study of blood T cell repertoires in COVID-19. The table came from immunoSEQ multiplex PCR; TCRdb's copy has only in-frame clones and leaves some out. The data contain about 66,000 clones, around 77% of them singletons. Sequenced: peripheral blood. The receptors come from a human donor in a cohort sampled during active COVID-19. Both conserved end residues are part of each CDR3. Fields, in order: J gene, D gene, V gene, clone size, CDR3 protein, CDR3 DNA. The D gene is left open where the match is weak. The size entry is marked missing in some rows and otherwise reads once, few, many or a size class.

TRBJ1-4,TRBD1,TRBV4-3,.,CASSGPGQGEFGEKLFF,TGCGCCAGCAGCGGGCCGGGACAGGGGGAATTTGGTGAAAAACTGTTTTTT
TRBJ2-1,.,TRBV7-6,.,CASSSSRGIYNEQFF,TGTGCCAGCAGTTCCTCCAGGGGAATCTACAATGAGCAGTTCTTC
TRBJ1-1,TRBD1,TRBV2,.,CASAALEQGAGAFF,TGTGCCAGCGCCGCTTTAGAGCAGGGGGCAGGAGCTTTCTTT
TRBJ1-4,.,TRBV7-2,.,CASSFSTGSNEKLFF,TGTGCCAGCAGCTTCTCGACAGGCTCTAATGAAAAACTGTTTTTT
TRBJ1-3,.,TRBV28,.,CASGESGNTIYF,TGTGCCAGTGGGGAGTCTGGAAACACCATATATTTT
TRBJ2-7,.,TRBV5-1,.,CASSLDGVTYEQYF,TGCGCCAGCAGCTTGGATGGAGTAACCTACGAGCAGTACTTC
TRBJ2-7,.,TRBV15,.,CATSRDQGNYEQYF,TGTGCCACCAGCAGAGACCAGGGGAACTATGAGCAGTACTTC
TRBJ1-3,.,TRBV6-5,once,CASSSDSWSGNTIYF,TGTGCCAGCAGTTCTGACAGTTGGTCGGGAAACACCATATATTTT
TRBJ2-5,TRBD2,TRBV27,.,CASSLLSGRGETQYF,TGTGCCAGCAGCCTCTTAAGCGGGAGGGGGGAGACCCAGTACTTC
TRBJ1-6,TRBD1,TRBV30,.,CAWSLTGTGESPLHF,TGTGCCTGGAGCCTAACCGGGACAGGGGAATCACCCCTCCACTTT
TRBJ1-1,TRBD1,TRBV9,.,CASSPWTGDTEAFF,TGTGCCAGCAGCCCGTGGACAGGGGACACTGAAGCTTTCTTT
TRBJ1-5,.,TRBV18,few,CASSPEAQRGQPQHF,TGTGCCAGCTCACCAGAAGCCCAGCGGGGACAGCCCCAGCATTTT